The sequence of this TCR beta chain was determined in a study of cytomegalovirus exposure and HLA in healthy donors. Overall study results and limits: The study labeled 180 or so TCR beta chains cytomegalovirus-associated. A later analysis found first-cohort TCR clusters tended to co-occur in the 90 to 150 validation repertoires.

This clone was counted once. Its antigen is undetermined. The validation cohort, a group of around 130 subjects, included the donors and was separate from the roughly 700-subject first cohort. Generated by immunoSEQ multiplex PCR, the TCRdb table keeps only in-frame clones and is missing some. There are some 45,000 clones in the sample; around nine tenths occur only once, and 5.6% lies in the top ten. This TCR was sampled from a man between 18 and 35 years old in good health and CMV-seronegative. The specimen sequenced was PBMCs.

CDR3 loop: CASSKASGQGYNEQFF. The CDR3 nucleotides are TGTGCCAGCAGCAAAGCATCCGGACAGGGCTACAATGAGCAGTTCTTC. The chain uses TRBV21-1 and TRBJ2-1; the table calls TRBD1, which could not be checked here. TRBV21-1 is described as a pseudogene. This CDR3 is 16 amino acids long.